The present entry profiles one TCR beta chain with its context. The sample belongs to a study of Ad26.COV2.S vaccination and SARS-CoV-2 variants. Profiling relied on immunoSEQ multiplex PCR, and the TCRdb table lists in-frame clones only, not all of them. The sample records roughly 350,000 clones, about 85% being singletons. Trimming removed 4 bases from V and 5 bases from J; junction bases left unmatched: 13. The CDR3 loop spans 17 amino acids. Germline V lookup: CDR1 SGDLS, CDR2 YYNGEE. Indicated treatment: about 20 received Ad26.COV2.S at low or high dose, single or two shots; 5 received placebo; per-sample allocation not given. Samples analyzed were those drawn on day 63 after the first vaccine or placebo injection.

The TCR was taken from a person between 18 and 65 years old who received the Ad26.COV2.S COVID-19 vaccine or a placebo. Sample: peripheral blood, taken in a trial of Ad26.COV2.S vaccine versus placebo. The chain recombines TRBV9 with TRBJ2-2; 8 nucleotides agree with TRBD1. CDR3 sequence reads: CASSPRTGFGGTGELFF. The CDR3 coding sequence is TGTGCCAGCAGCCCGCGGACAGGGTTTGGTGGAACCGGGGAGCTGTTTTTT. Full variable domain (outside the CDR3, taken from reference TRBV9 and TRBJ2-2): DSGVTQTPKHLITATGQRVTLRCSPRSGDLSVYWYQQSLDQGLQFLIQYYNGEERAKGNILERFSAQQFPDLHSELNLSSLELGDSALYFCASSPRTGFGGTGELFFGEGSRLTVL.